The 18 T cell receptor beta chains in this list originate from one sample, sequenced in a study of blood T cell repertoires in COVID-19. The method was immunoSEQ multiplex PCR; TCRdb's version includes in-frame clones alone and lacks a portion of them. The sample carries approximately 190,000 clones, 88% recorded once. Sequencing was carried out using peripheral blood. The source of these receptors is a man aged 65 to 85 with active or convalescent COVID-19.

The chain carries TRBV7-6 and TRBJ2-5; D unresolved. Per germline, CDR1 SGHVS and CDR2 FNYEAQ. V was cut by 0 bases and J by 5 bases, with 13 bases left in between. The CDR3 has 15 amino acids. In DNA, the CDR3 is TGTGCCAGCAGCTTAGCATTCGGTGGTGTTGAGACCCAGTACTTC. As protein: CASSLAFGGVETQYF.

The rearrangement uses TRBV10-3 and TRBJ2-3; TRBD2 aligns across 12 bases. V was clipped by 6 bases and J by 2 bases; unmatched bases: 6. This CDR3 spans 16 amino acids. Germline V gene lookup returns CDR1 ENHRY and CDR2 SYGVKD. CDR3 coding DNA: TGTGCCATCAGCTTAGGACTAGCGGGATTCACAGATACGCAGTATTTT. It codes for CAISLGLAGFTDTQYF.

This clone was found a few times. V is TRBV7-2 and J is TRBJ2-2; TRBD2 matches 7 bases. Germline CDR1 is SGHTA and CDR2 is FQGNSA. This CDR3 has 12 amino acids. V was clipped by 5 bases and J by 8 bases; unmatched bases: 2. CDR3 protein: CASSKAGGELFF. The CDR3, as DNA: TGTGCCAGCAGCAAAGCGGGAGGGGAGCTGTTTTTT.

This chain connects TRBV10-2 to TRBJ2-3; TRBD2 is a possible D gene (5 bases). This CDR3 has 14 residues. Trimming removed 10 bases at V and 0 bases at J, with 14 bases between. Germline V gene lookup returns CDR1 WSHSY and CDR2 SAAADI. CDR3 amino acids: CATSGLKSTDTQYF. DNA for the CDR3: TGCGCCACCTCCGGACTGAAAAGCACAGATACGCAGTATTTT.

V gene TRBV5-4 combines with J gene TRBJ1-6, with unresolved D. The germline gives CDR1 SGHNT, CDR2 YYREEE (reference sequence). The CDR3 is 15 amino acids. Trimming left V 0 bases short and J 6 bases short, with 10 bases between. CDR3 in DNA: TGTGCCAGCAGCTTGGTTAGTGAGCTTAATTCACCCCTCCACTTT. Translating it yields CASSLVSELNSPLHF.

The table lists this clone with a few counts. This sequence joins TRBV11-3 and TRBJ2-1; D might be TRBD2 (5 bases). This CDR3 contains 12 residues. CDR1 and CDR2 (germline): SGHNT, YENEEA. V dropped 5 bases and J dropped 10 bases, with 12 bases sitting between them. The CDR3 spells CASSSRGGEQFF. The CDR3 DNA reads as TGTGCCAGCAGCAGTCGGGGTGGGGAGCAGTTCTTC.

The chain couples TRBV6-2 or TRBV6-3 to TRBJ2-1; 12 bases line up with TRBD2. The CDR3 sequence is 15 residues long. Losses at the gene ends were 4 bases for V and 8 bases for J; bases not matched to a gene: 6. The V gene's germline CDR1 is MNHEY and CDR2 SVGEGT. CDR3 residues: CASSSTTSGRHEQFF. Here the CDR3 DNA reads TGTGCCAGCAGTTCCACGACTAGCGGGAGACATGAGCAGTTCTTC.

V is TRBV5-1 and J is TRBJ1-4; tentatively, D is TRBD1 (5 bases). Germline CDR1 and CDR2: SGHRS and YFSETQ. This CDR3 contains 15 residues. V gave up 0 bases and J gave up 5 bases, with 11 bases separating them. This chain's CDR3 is CASSLASQGNEKLFF. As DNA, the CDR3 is TGCGCCAGCAGCTTGGCCTCCCAGGGAAATGAAAAACTGTTTTTT.

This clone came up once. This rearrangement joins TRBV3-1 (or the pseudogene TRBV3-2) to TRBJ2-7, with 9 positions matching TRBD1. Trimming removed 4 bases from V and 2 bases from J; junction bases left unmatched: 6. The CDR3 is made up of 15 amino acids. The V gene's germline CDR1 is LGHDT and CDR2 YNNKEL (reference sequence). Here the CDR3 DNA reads TGTGCCAGCAGCCGCGGGACAGGGCTAGCCTACGAGCAGTACTTC. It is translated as CASSRGTGLAYEQYF.

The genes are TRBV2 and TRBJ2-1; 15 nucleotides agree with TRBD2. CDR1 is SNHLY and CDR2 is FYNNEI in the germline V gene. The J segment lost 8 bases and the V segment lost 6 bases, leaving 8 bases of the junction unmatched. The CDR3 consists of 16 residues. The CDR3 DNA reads TGTGCCAGCAGATCAGGGACTAGCGGGAGGTGGGATGAGCAGTTCTTC. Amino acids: CASRSGTSGRWDEQFF.

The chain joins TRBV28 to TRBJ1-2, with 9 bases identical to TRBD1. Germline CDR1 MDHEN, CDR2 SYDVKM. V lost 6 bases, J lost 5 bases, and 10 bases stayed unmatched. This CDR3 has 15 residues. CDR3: CASSPGTGMNYGYTF. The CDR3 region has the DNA TGTGCCAGCAGCCCCGGGACAGGGATGAATTATGGCTACACCTTC.

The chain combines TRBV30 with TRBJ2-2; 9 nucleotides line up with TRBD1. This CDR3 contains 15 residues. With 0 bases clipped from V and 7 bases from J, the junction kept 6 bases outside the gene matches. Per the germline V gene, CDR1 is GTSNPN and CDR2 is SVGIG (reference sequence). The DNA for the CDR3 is TGTGCCTGGAGTGTCACAGGGGGCTTAAACGGGGAGCTGTTTTTT. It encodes CAWSVTGGLNGELFF.

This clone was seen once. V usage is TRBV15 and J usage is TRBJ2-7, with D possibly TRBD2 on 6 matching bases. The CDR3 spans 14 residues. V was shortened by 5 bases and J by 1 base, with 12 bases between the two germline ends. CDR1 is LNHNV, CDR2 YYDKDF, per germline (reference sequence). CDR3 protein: CATSGSGPSYEQYF. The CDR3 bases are TGTGCCACCAGCGGAAGCGGGCCTTCCTACGAGCAGTACTTC. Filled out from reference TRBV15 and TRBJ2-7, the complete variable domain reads DAMVIQNPRYQVTQFGKPVTLSCSQTLNHNVMYWYQQKSSQAPKLLFHYYDKDFNNEADTPDNFQSRRPNTSFCFLDIRSPGLGDTAMYLCATSGSGPSYEQYFGPGTRLTVT.

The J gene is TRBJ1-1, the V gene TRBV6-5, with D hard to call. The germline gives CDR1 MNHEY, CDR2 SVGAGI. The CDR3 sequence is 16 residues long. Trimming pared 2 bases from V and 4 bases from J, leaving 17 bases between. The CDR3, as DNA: TGTGCCAGCAGTTACCCTCCGGGGAAGGGTGGCACTGAAGCTTTCTTT. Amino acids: CASSYPPGKGGTEAFF.

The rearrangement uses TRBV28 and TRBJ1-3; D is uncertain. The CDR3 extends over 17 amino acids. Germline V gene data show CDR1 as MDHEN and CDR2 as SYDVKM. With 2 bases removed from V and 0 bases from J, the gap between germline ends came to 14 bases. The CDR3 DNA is TGTGCCAGCAGTTTACGACCCACTTGGAGCTCTGGAAACACCATATATTTT. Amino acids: CASSLRPTWSSGNTIYF.

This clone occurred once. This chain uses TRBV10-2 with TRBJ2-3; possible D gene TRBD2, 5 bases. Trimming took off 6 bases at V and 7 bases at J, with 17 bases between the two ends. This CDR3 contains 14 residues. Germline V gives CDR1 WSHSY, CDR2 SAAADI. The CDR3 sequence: CASSEQTMGNTQYF. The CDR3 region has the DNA TGCGCCAGCAGCGAACAGACTATGGGCAATACGCAGTATTTT.

The CDR3 nucleotides read TGTGCCAGCAGTTTAGACAGCCGTAAGAGCTCCTATAATTCACCCCTCCACTTT. Its protein is CASSLDSRKSSYNSPLHF. The V and J genes are TRBV28 and TRBJ1-6, with D tentatively TRBD1 (5 bases). With 2 bases removed from V and 0 bases from J, the gap between germline ends came to 14 bases. Germline V lookup: CDR1 MDHEN, CDR2 SYDVKM. The CDR3 length is 18 residues.

CDR3 coding DNA: TGTGCCAGCAGCCGCGGACTCCAGGGGTCGGGTGAGACCCAGTACTTC. It specifies CASSRGLQGSGETQYF. This rearrangement joins TRBV7-6 to TRBJ2-5; D may be TRBD1 (6 bases). The CDR3 is 16 amino acids. Deletions cut 5 bases from V and 5 bases from J, with 21 bases between. From germline, CDR1 is SGHVS and CDR2 FNYEAQ.